Listed here is a single T cell receptor (beta chain). Antigen: not known. The CDR3 runs to 14 residues. J gave up 3 bases and V 2 bases, and 4 bases lay outside the gene matches. CDR1 is SGHDT and CDR2 is YYEEEE in the germline V gene. The sample belongs to a study of response to subunit inactivated influenza vaccine. Overall study results and limits: Authors proposed each seasonal influenza vaccination draws in few new T cells.

TCRdb processed the RT-PCR reads anew with MiXCR; each CDR3 protein has one entry. The sample lists about 480,000 distinct CDR3 sequences; 25% were seen once. The clonotype originates from a man in his forties or fifties who received an inactivated influenza vaccine. The chain couples TRBV5-6 to TRBJ2-7; the match to TRBD1 covers 8 bases. The sequences come from CD4+ T cells sorted from PBMCs, collected 5 to 6 days after vaccination. Here the CDR3 reads CASSFDRGNYEQYF. In DNA form, the CDR3 reads TGTGCCAGCAGCTTCGACAGGGGAAACTACGAGCAGTACTTC.